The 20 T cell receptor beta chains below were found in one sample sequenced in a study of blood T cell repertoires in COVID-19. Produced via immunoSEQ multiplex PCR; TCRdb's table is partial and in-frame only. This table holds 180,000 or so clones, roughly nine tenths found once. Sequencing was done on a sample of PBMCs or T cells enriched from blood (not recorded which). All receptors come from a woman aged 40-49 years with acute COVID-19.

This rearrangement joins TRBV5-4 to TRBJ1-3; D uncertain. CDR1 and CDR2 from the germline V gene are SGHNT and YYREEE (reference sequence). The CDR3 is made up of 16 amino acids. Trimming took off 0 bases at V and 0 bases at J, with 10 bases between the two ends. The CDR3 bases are TGTGCCAGCAGCTTGGATGCCCCGAGCTCTGGAAACACCATATATTTT. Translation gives CASSLDAPSSGNTIYF. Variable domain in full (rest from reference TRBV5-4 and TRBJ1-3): ETGVTQSPTHLIKTRGQQVTLRCSSQSGHNTVSWYQQALGQGPQFIFQYYREEENGRGNFPPRFSGLQFPNYSSELNVNALELDDSALYLCASSLDAPSSGNTIYFGEGSWLTVV.

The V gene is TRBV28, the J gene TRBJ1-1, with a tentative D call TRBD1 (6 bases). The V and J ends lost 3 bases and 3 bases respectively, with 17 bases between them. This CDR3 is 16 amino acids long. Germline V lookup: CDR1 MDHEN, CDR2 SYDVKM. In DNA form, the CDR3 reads TGTGCCAGCAGTTTGGGACAAGGGTTGTTGTACACTGAAGCTTTCTTT. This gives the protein CASSLGQGLLYTEAFF.

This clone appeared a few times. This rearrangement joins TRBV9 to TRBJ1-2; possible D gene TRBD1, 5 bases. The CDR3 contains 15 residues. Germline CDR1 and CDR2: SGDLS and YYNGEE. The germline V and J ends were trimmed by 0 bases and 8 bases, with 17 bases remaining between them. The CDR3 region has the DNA TGTGCCAGCAGCGTAGGCATCGGGACGGAGGGCGGCTACACCTTC. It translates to CASSVGIGTEGGYTF.

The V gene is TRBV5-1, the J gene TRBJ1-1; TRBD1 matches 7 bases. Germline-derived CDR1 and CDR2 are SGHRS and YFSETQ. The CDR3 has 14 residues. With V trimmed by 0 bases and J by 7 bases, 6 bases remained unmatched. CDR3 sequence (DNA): TGCGCCAGCAGCTTGGTAGGGACAGACAGTGAAGCTTTCTTT. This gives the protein CASSLVGTDSEAFF.

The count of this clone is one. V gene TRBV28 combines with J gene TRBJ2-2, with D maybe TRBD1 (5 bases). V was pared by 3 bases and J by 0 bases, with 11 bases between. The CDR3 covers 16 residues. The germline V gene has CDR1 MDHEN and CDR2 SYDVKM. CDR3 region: CASSLVQVSNTGELFF. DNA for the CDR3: TGTGCCAGCAGTTTGGTACAGGTGTCGAACACCGGGGAGCTGTTTTTT.

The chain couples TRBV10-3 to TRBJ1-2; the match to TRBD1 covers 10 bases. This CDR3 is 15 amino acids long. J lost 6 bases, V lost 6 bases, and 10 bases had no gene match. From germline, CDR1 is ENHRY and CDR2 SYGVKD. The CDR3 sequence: CAIRAGTGEGNGYTF. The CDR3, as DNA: TGTGCCATCAGGGCCGGGACAGGGGAGGGGAATGGCTACACCTTC.

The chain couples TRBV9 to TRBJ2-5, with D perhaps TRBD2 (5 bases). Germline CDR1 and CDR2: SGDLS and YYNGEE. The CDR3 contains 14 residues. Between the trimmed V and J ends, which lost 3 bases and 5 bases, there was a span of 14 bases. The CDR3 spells CASSEDYEAETQYF. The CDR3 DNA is TGTGCCAGCAGCGAAGACTATGAGGCGGAGACCCAGTACTTC.

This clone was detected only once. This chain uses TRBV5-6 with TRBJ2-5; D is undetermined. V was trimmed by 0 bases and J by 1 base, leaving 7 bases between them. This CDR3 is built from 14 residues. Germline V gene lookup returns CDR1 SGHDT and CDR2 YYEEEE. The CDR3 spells CASSLVALQETQYF. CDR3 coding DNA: TGTGCCAGCAGCTTGGTGGCCCTCCAAGAGACCCAGTACTTC.

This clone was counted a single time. In nucleotides, the CDR3 is TGTGCCAGCAGCTTCTCCGGGACATCTTACAATGAGCAGTTCTTC. Its translation: CASSFSGTSYNEQFF. The rearrangement joins TRBV11-2 to TRBJ2-1; D may be TRBD1 (6 bases). The V end was cut by 3 bases, the J end by 4 bases, with 13 bases between. Germline V CDR1 and CDR2: SGHAT, FQNNGV. The CDR3 contains 15 residues.

The chain's CDR3 is CASNSRTGNTEAFF. In DNA, the CDR3 is TGTGCCAGCAATAGCCGAACGGGGAACACTGAAGCTTTCTTT. V gene TRBV6-5 combines with J gene TRBJ1-1; D call uncertain. The CDR3 is 14 amino acids. The germline CDR1 and CDR2 sequences are MNHEY and SVGAGI. V lost 7 bases to trimming and J lost 1 base, with 13 bases between them.

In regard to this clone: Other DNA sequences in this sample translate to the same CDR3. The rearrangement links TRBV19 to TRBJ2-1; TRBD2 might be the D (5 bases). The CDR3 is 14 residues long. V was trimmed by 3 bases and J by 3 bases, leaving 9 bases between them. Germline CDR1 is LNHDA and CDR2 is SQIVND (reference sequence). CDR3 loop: CASSIAGIYNEQFF. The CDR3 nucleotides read TGTGCCAGTAGTATCGCCGGGATCTACAATGAGCAGTTCTTC.

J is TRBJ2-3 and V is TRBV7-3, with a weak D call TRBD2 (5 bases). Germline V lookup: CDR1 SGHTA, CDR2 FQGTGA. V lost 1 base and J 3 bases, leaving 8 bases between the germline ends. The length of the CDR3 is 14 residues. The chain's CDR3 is CASSLNGVTDTQYF. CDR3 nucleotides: TGTGCCAGCAGCTTAAACGGGGTAACAGATACGCAGTATTTT.

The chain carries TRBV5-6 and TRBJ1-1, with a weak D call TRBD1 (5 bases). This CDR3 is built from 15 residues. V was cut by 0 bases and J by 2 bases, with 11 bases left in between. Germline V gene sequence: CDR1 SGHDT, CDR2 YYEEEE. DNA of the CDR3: TGTGCCAGCAGCTTGGGACCGGGGGAAAACACTGAAGCTTTCTTT. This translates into CASSLGPGENTEAFF.

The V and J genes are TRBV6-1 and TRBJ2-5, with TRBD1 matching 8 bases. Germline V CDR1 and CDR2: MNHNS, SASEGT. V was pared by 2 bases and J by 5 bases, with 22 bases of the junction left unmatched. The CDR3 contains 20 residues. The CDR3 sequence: CASSERLPGWQGADWETQYF. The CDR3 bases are TGTGCCAGCAGTGAAAGGTTACCGGGATGGCAGGGGGCGGATTGGGAGACCCAGTACTTC.

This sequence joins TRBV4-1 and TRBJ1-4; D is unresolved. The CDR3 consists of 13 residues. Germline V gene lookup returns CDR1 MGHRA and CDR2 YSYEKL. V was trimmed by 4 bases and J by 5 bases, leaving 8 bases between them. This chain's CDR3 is CASSRTGNEKLFF. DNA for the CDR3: TGCGCCAGCAGCCGAACCGGGAATGAAAAACTGTTTTTT.

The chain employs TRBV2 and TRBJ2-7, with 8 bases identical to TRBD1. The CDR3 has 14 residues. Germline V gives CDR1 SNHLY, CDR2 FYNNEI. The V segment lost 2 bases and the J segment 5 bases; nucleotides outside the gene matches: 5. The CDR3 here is CASSERQGRNEQYF. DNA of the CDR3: TGTGCCAGCAGTGAACGACAGGGGAGGAACGAGCAGTACTTC. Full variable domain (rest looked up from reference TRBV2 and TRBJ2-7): EPEVTQTPSHQVTQMGQEVILRCVPISNHLYFYWYRQILGQKVEFLVSFYNNEISEKSEIFDDQFSVERPDGSNFTLKIRSTKLEDSAMYFCASSERQGRNEQYFGPGTRLTVT.

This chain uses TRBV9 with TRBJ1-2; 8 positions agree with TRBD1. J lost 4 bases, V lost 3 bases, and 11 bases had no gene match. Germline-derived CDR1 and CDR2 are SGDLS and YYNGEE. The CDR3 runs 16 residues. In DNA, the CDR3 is TGTGCCAGCAGCGCACCTCGGACAGGGCGAACCTATGGCTACACCTTC. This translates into CASSAPRTGRTYGYTF.

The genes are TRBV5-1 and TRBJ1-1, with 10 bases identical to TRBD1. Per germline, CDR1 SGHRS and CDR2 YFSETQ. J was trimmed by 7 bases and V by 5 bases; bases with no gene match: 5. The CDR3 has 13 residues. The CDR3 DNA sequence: TGCGCCAGCAGGGACGACAGGGGGCTTGAAGCTTTCTTT. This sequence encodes CASRDDRGLEAFF.

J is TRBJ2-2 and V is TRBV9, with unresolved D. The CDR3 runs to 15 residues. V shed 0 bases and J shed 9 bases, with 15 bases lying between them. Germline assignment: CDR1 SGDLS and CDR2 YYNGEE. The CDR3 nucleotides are TGTGCCAGCAGCGTAGATGAGACTCATAGGCGGGAGCTGTTTTTT. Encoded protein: CASSVDETHRRELFF.

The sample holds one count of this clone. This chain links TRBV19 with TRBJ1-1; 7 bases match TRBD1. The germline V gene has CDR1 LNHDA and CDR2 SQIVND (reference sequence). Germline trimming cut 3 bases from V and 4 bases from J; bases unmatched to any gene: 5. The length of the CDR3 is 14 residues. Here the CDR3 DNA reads TGTGCCAGTAGTATCGACCGGACAGGCACTGAAGCTTTCTTT. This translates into CASSIDRTGTEAFF.